One and the same sample provided the 18 T cell receptor beta chains below, sequenced in a study of lymphopenia after photon versus proton radiotherapy. Here immunoSEQ multiplex PCR was the method, and the copy in TCRdb shows in-frame clones only, minus some. Counted here are tens of thousands of clones, roughly 94% occurring once; the ten biggest clones make up around 0.67%. The source material was peripheral blood, sampled from a patient treated with photon-based radiotherapy. These receptors were taken from a woman aged 45 to 65 with cholangiocarcinoma.

This chain connects TRBV7-8 to TRBJ1-1; TRBD1 is a possible D gene (5 bases). Germline CDR1 is SGHVS and CDR2 is FQNEAQ. Trimming took 1 base from V and 3 from J, leaving 15 bases between them. The CDR3 sequence is 16 residues long. This CDR3 reads CASSLEAFGGDTEAFF. The CDR3 DNA follows: TGTGCCAGCAGCTTAGAGGCGTTTGGGGGGGACACTGAAGCTTTCTTT.

The genes are TRBV25-1 and TRBJ1-2; D is undetermined. CDR1 is MGHDK, CDR2 SYGVNS, per germline. V was shortened by 6 bases and J by 2 bases, with 10 bases between the two germline ends. This CDR3 comprises 13 residues. CDR3 loop: CASSEPANYGYTF. The CDR3 region has the DNA TGTGCCAGCAGCGAACCGGCCAACTATGGCTACACCTTC.

The J gene is TRBJ2-2, the V gene TRBV27; possibly TRBD1 for D (5 bases). Germline CDR1 is MNHEY and CDR2 is SMNVEV (reference sequence). V was cut by 5 bases and J by 4 bases, with 14 bases left in between. CDR3 length: 15 residues. CDR3 in amino acids: CASSLHPTVTGELFF. As DNA, the CDR3 is TGTGCCAGCAGTCTCCATCCGACAGTCACCGGGGAGCTGTTTTTT.

The chain links TRBV19 to TRBJ1-2; 9 nucleotides match TRBD1. CDR1 and CDR2 from the germline V gene are LNHDA and SQIVND (reference sequence). Trimming at V came to 1 base and at J to 7 bases, leaving 10 bases not matched to a gene. The CDR3 is 16 amino acids. In DNA, the CDR3 is TGTGCCAGTAGTATAGGGTCACCGGGACAGGGATTTGGCTACACCTTC. The encoded protein is CASSIGSPGQGFGYTF.

The J gene is TRBJ1-1, the V gene TRBV18; the match to TRBD1 covers 9 bases. The germline V gene encodes CDR1 KGHSH and CDR2 LQKENI. This CDR3 region has 16 residues. Trimming at V came to 0 bases and at J to 1 base, leaving 3 bases not matched to a gene. The DNA of the CDR3 is TGTGCCAGCTCACCACCGGACAGGGGAAGGAACACTGAAGCTTTCTTT. It translates to CASSPPDRGRNTEAFF.

The V gene is TRBV18, the J gene TRBJ1-2; TRBD1 agrees at 8 bases. V trimming: 5 bases; J trimming: 3 bases; junction bases outside the gene matches: 2. The CDR3 runs 13 residues. Germline V CDR1 and CDR2: KGHSH, LQKENI. The CDR3 protein is CASSAGQDYGYTF. The CDR3 nucleotides read TGTGCCAGCTCAGCGGGACAGGACTATGGCTACACCTTC.

This chain joins TRBV7-6 and TRBJ2-7; 10 bases line up with TRBD1. Germline V gene lookup returns CDR1 SGHVS and CDR2 FNYEAQ. V was pared by 0 bases and J by 4 bases, with 9 bases of the junction left unmatched. This CDR3 contains 17 residues. CDR3: CASSLAGTGAGGYEQYF. The CDR3 DNA reads TGTGCCAGCAGCTTAGCCGGGACAGGGGCCGGGGGTTACGAGCAGTACTTC.

This sequence joins TRBV10-1 and TRBJ2-5; D is ambiguous. Deletions cut 4 bases from V and 2 bases from J, with 8 bases between. The CDR3 is 13 amino acids. Germline V gene data show CDR1 as WNHNN and CDR2 as SYGVQD (reference sequence). CDR3 in amino acids: CASSGNLQETQYF. The DNA of the CDR3 is TGCGCCAGCAGTGGGAACCTTCAAGAGACCCAGTACTTC.

This clone has just one count. This chain links TRBV7-2 with TRBJ2-5, with 10 bases fitting TRBD1. V gave up 5 bases and J gave up 7 bases; unmatched junction bases: 7. The CDR3 has 14 amino acids. Germline V gene lookup returns CDR1 SGHTA and CDR2 FQGNSA. CDR3 coding DNA: TGTGCCAGCAGCCGGGACAGGGGATATGGGACCCAGTACTTC. Translated, it gives CASSRDRGYGTQYF.

The gene calls are TRBV18 and TRBJ2-7; 8 nucleotides match TRBD1. The CDR3 is 15 residues long. CDR1 and CDR2 from the germline V gene are KGHSH and LQKENI. The trim removed 2 bases at V and 2 bases at J, leaving 5 bases unmatched. CDR3 protein: CASSPTDRVPYEQYF. Written as DNA, the CDR3 is TGTGCCAGCTCACCAACGGACAGGGTCCCCTACGAGCAGTACTTC.

This clone was seen a single time. The gene calls are TRBV10-3 and TRBJ2-4; D might be TRBD2 (5 bases). V lost 3 bases and J 9 bases, leaving 21 bases between the germline ends. This CDR3 has 16 residues. Germline lookup yields CDR1 ENHRY and CDR2 SYGVKD. CDR3 sequence (DNA): TGTGCCATCAGTGACTCAAACAATCGGGGAATAGGCATTCAGTACTTC. This gives the protein CAISDSNNRGIGIQYF.

This chain joins TRBV9 and TRBJ2-2; D is perhaps TRBD1 or TRBD2 (5 bases each). CDR3 size: 16 residues. Per the germline V gene, CDR1 is SGDLS and CDR2 is YYNGEE. V lost 0 bases and J 1 base, leaving 10 bases between the germline ends. The CDR3 region is CASSVGGSWNTGELFF. CDR3 nucleotides: TGTGCCAGCAGCGTAGGGGGGTCCTGGAACACCGGGGAGCTGTTTTTT. Full variable domain (remainder filled in from reference TRBV9 and TRBJ2-2): DSGVTQTPKHLITATGQRVTLRCSPRSGDLSVYWYQQSLDQGLQFLIQYYNGEERAKGNILERFSAQQFPDLHSELNLSSLELGDSALYFCASSVGGSWNTGELFFGEGSRLTVL.

This clone has only one observation. The rearrangement joins TRBV6-6 to TRBJ2-1; 9 bases match TRBD2. This CDR3 has 14 residues. V trimming: 8 bases; J trimming: 5 bases; junction bases outside the gene matches: 7. Germline CDR1 and CDR2: MNHNY and SVGAGI (reference sequence). The CDR3 here is CASGSGGPNNEQFF. In DNA, the CDR3 is TGTGCCAGCGGAAGCGGGGGGCCCAACAATGAGCAGTTCTTC.

This chain connects TRBV10-3 to TRBJ1-1; maybe TRBD1 (5 bases). CDR1 and CDR2 (germline): ENHRY, SYGVKD. Trimming cost V 0 bases and J 6 bases, with 14 bases left between them. CDR3 length: 15 residues. The CDR3 DNA reads as TGTGCCATCAGTGAGTCGACGGGGCCCGCCGCTGAAGCTTTCTTT. Protein sequence: CAISESTGPAAEAFF.

The rearrangement joins TRBV4-3 to TRBJ1-1, with 7 bases identical to TRBD1. This CDR3 is 15 amino acids long. Germline loops: CDR1 LGHNA, CDR2 YSLEER. The ends lost 0 bases at V and 2 bases at J; junction bases unmatched: 3. The CDR3 coding sequence is TGCGCCAGCAGCCAAGAGGGACAGCTAAACACTGAAGCTTTCTTT. This encodes CASSQEGQLNTEAFF.

J is TRBJ1-1 and V is TRBV18, with D tentatively TRBD1 (5 bases). Germline CDR1 KGHSH, CDR2 LQKENI. CDR3 length: 12 residues. V was shortened by 3 bases and J by 7 bases, with 9 bases between the two germline ends. This CDR3 reads CASSPGPNEAFF. DNA for the CDR3: TGTGCCAGCTCACCGGGGCCAAATGAAGCTTTCTTT.

V is TRBV7-2 and J is TRBJ2-1, with TRBD2 as a possible D gene (7 bases). Looked up from germline, CDR1 is SGHTA and CDR2 is FQGNSA. The length of the CDR3 is 15 residues. V lost 5 bases and J lost 2, with 13 bases in between. CDR3 coding DNA: TGTGCCAGCAGCCCTCCGGGGGGCCCCTACAATGAGCAGTTCTTC. This encodes CASSPPGGPYNEQFF.

The J gene is TRBJ2-7, the V gene TRBV10-2; D remains ambiguous. Per germline, CDR1 WSHSY and CDR2 SAAADI. CDR3 length equals 14 residues. Trimming removed 7 bases at V and 0 bases at J, with 13 bases between. The CDR3 sequence is CASTRTADSYEQYF. CDR3 nucleotides: TGCGCCAGCACTAGGACGGCGGACTCCTACGAGCAGTACTTC.